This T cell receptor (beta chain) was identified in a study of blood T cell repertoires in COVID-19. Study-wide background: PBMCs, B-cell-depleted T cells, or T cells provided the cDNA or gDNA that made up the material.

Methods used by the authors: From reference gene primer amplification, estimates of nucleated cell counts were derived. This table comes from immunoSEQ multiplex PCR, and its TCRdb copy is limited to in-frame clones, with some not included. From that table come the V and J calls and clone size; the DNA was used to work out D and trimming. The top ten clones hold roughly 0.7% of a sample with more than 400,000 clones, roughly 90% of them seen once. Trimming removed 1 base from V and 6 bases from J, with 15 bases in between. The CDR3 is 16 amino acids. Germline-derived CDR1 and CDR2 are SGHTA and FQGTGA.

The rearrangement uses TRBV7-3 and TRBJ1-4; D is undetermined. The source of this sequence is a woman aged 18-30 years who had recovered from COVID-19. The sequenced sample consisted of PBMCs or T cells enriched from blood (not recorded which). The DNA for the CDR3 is TGTGCCAGCAGCTTAAAAACGAGAGGGTCCGATGAAAAACTGTTTTTT. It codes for CASSLKTRGSDEKLFF.